This T cell receptor beta chain derives from a study of cytomegalovirus exposure and HLA in healthy donors. Study-wide results and caveats: Clonal expansion, a later analysis showed, was greater in HLA-associated TCR beta chains than in equally common others. Among TCR beta chains, those listed as cytomegalovirus-associated numbered about 150. With DRB1 most and HLA-C fewest, TCR association rates differed between HLA loci in a later analysis.

V lost 2 bases, J lost 5 bases, and 10 bases lay in between. The CDR3 consists of 14 residues. CDR1 is SGHAT and CDR2 is FQNNGV in the germline V gene. PCR primers comprised 60 Vbeta and 13 Jbeta primers. Some clones are missing from TCRdb's copy, which holds only in-frame ones; the method was immunoSEQ multiplex PCR. The repertoire includes about 150,000 clones, 9.4% of them detected once, and 1.5% to 2% sits in the top ten. Unrecorded immune exposures were likely, despite nominal health at sampling. About this clone itself: The antigen is undetermined.

This clonotype was obtained from a male donor in good health and CMV-seronegative. This chain joins TRBV11-2 and TRBJ1-5; TRBD1 is a possible D gene (6 bases). The specimen was PBMCs. This chain's CDR3 is CASSLSRGDQPQHF. As DNA, the CDR3 is TGTGCCAGCAGCTTAAGCAGGGGAGATCAGCCCCAGCATTTT.